This is a list of T cell receptor beta chains from one sample in a study of cytomegalovirus exposure and HLA in healthy donors. TCRdb's copy holds only in-frame clones and misses some; the assay was immunoSEQ multiplex PCR. The sample shows 200,000 or so clones, around 86% of them seen only once. Sequences were obtained from PBMCs. The receptor source for this set is a woman between 45 and 65 years old in good health and CMV-seropositive. Both conserved end residues are part of each CDR3. The D gene is left open where the match is weak. A row's size may be missing; if present it is once, few, many or a size class.

-	TRBV7-9	TRBD1	TRBJ1-5	TGTGCCAGCAGCATCGGACAGGCTAGCAATCAGCCCCAGCATTTT	CASSIGQASNQPQHF
-	TRBV27	-	TRBJ1-2	TGTGCCAGCAGTTTTGTCACCACAGGGAGATATGGCTACACCTTC	CASSFVTTGRYGYTF
-	TRBV18	TRBD1	TRBJ1-1	TGTGCCAGCTCACCACCGGCAGGGGGTGGTGAAGCTTTCTTT	CASSPPAGGGEAFF
-	TRBV5-6	-	TRBJ1-2	TGTGCCAGCAGCATACAGGGATTCTACTATGGCTACACCTTC	CASSIQGFYYGYTF
-	TRBV4-1	TRBD2	TRBJ2-5	TGCGCCAGCAGCCAAGAACAGCGGGGGGGTCAAGAGACCCAGTACTTC	CASSQEQRGGQETQYF
-	TRBV4-3	TRBD2	TRBJ2-3	TGCGCCAGCAGCCAAGAGACTAGCGGGGGGGCCACAGATACGCAGTATTTT	CASSQETSGGATDTQYF
-	TRBV4-1	TRBD1	TRBJ2-7	TGCGCCAGCAGCCAAGATCCGGGACAGGGGTTCAACGAGCAGTACTTC	CASSQDPGQGFNEQYF
-	TRBV30	-	TRBJ1-4	TGTGGCCAGGGACAAGACGAAAAACTGTTTTTT	CGQGQDEKLFF
-	TRBV5-1	TRBD2	TRBJ2-3	TGCGCCAGCAGCCCGGGGACTAGCGGGGGGGATACGCAGTATTTT	CASSPGTSGGDTQYF
-	TRBV7-2	TRBD1	TRBJ2-4	TGTGCCAGCAGCCCCCGGACAGGGGCAGCCAAAAACATTCAGTACTTC	CASSPRTGAAKNIQYF
-	TRBV7-9	-	TRBJ1-6	TGTGCCAGCAGCTTAGGTGACAGTACGCCCCTCCACTTT	CASSLGDSTPLHF
-	TRBV6-1	TRBD1	TRBJ1-5	TGTGCCAGCAGTGAAAGGACAGGGGAGGGTCTGAATCAGCCCCAGCATTTT	CASSERTGEGLNQPQHF
-	TRBV6-6	-	TRBJ1-4	TGTGCCGGTCAGGCAACAACTAATGAAAAACTGTTTTTT	CAGQATTNEKLFF
-	TRBV9	TRBD1	TRBJ2-3	TGTGCCAGCAGCTCTCGGACAGGGACAGATACGCAGTATTTT	CASSSRTGTDTQYF
-	TRBV18	TRBD1	TRBJ2-2	TGTGCCAGCTCACCATCCCAGGGGGCGAACACCGGGGAGCTGTTTTTT	CASSPSQGANTGELFF
-	TRBV6-1	TRBD1	TRBJ1-2	TGTGCCAGCAGCCCCGGGACAGACTATGGCTACACCTTC	CASSPGTDYGYTF
once	TRBV28	TRBD1	TRBJ1-2	TGTGCCAGCAGTCCACCACCGGGACAGGGCATTTATGGCTACACCTTC	CASSPPPGQGIYGYTF
once	TRBV6-5	-	TRBJ2-7	TGTGCCAGCAGTTACAGACAGCCGGTCCCGTACGAGCAGTACTTC	CASSYRQPVPYEQYF
once	TRBV19	TRBD1	TRBJ2-7	TGTGCCAGAGGGGGACAGTCAGAAAGTTCCTACGAGCAGTACTTC	CARGGQSESSYEQYF
-	TRBV5-5	TRBD1	TRBJ2-7	TGTGCCAGCACCCCAGGTACAGGGGGATACGAGCAGTACTTC	CASTPGTGGYEQYF
-	TRBV4-3	-	TRBJ1-1	TGCGCCAGCAGCCAGGGTCCAGGGAGGGTAGGCACTGAAGCTTTCTTT	CASSQGPGRVGTEAFF
-	TRBV30	TRBD1	TRBJ1-1	TGTGCCTGGAAAGGGACAGGGGCCCGCACTGAAGCTTTCTTT	CAWKGTGARTEAFF
-	TRBV27	-	TRBJ2-1	TGTGCCAGCAGTTTATCGTTTGGGGGGATCTCCTACAATGAGCAGTTCTTC	CASSLSFGGISYNEQFF
-	TRBV7-9	TRBD1	TRBJ1-2	TGTTCCAGCAGCTTAAGGGACAGTGGATTCGGGGGCTACACCTTC	CSSSLRDSGFGGYTF
-	TRBV5-5	-	TRBJ1-3	TGTGCCAGCAGCTTGGTTCCCAGTTCTGGAAACACCATATATTTT	CASSLVPSSGNTIYF
-	TRBV28	TRBD1	TRBJ1-2	TGTGCCAGCGTTTCCCCCTCGACAGGGGGCTATGGCTACACCTTC	CASVSPSTGGYGYTF
-	TRBV4-2	TRBD1	TRBJ2-7	TGTGCCAGCAGCCAAGCTCAGGGACAGGAATTCTACGAGCAGTACTTC	CASSQAQGQEFYEQYF
-	TRBV19	TRBD1	TRBJ1-2	TGTGCCAGTAGTACCGGGACAGGGGAGGGCTACACCTTC	CASSTGTGEGYTF
-	TRBV7-9	TRBD2	TRBJ2-1	TGTGCCAGCAGCTTAGTAGGAGCGGGGGGGATCAATGAGCAGTTCTTC	CASSLVGAGGINEQFF
-	TRBV14	TRBD1	TRBJ2-1	TGTGCCAGCAGCCCGGCGACAGGGCGAGCCGATGAGCAGTTCTTC	CASSPATGRADEQFF
-	TRBV5-1	-	TRBJ2-7	TGCGCCAGCAGCTTGGAGGGGGGGCGGGAGAACTACGAGCAGTACTTC	CASSLEGGRENYEQYF
-	TRBV28	-	TRBJ1-5	TGTGCCAGCAGTTTATGGGGCACGGTTAAGAGCAATCAGCCCCAGCATTTT	CASSLWGTVKSNQPQHF
once	TRBV5-1	-	TRBJ2-6	TGCGCCAGCAGCAACACTGGGGCCAACGTCCTGACTTTC	CASSNTGANVLTF
-	TRBV19	-	TRBJ1-5	TGTGCCAGTAGTATAGCCCATAGCAATCAGCCCCAGCATTTT	CASSIAHSNQPQHF
-	TRBV5-4	TRBD1	TRBJ2-1	TGTGCCAGCAGCTTGGGGGGGACAGGGTACAATGAGCAGTTCTTC	CASSLGGTGYNEQFF
-	TRBV28	-	TRBJ1-3	TGTGCCAGCAGTCCCTACAGCCTCACCTCTGGAAACACCATATATTTT	CASSPYSLTSGNTIYF
few	TRBV18	TRBD2	TRBJ2-1	TGTGCCAGCTCTCAAAACGCGGGAGGCAATGAGCAGTTCTTC	CASSQNAGGNEQFF
-	TRBV7-2	-	TRBJ2-5	TGTGCCAGCACCCTGGACTCCTCAATGGAGACCCAGTACTTC	CASTLDSSMETQYF